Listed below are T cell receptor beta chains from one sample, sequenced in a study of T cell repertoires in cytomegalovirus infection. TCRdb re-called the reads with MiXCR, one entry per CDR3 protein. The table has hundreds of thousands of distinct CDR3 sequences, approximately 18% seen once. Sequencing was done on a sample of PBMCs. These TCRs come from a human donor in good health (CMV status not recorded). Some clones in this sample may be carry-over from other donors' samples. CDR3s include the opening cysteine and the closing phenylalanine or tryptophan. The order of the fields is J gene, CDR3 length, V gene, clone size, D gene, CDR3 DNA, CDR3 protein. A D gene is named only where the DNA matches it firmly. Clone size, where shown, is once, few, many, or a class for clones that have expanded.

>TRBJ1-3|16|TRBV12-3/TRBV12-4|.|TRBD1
TGTGCCAGCAGTCTCGGGACAGGGTGGTCTGGAAACACCATATATTTT
CASSLGTGWSGNTIYF
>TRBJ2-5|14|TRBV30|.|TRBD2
TGTGCCTGGAGTGCTGGACTAGCGGGAGAGACCCAGTACTTC
CAWSAGLAGETQYF
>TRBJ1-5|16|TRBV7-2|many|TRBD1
TGTGCCAGCAGTCCCGACGGACAGGGATGGTACCAGCCCCAGCATTTT
CASSPDGQGWYQPQHF
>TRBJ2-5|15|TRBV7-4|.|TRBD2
TGTGCCAGCAGCCTAGGACTAGCGGGAAGAGAGACCCAGTACTTC
CASSLGLAGRETQYF
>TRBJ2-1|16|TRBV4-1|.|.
TGCGCCAGCAGCCGAAAAGATGGGCTAGACTACAATGAGCAGTTCTTC
CASSRKDGLDYNEQFF
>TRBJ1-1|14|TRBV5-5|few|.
TGTGCCAGCAGCTATGACTCTCCGAACACTGAAGCTTTCTTT
CASSYDSPNTEAFF
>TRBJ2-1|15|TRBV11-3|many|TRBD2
TGTGCCAGCAGCTTAGAGGCTAGCGGCTACAATGAGCAGTTCTTC
CASSLEASGYNEQFF
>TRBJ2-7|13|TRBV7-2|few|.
TGTGCCAGCAGCTTACGGGACGGTTACGAGCAGTACTTC
CASSLRDGYEQYF
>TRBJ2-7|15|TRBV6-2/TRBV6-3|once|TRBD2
TGTGCCAGCAGGGAAGGGCTAGCGGTGTCCTACGAGCAGTACTTC
CASREGLAVSYEQYF
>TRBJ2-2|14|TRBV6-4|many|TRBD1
TGTGCCAGCAGTGACCTGACAGGGCGAGGGGAGCTGTTTTTT
CASSDLTGRGELFF
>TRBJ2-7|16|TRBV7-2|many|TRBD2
TGTGCCAGCAGCTTATCTGGGCCGGGACTAGCGTACGAGCAGTACTTC
CASSLSGPGLAYEQYF
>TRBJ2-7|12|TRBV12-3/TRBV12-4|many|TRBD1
TGTGCCAGCAGTTGGACAGGGTTCGAGCAGTACTTC
CASSWTGFEQYF
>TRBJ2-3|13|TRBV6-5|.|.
TGTCCCAGCAGTCTGGGATACACAGATACGCAGTATTTT
CPSSLGYTDTQYF
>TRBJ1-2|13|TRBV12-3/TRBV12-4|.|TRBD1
TGTGCCAGCAGTTTCCCCCCACAGGGGGGCTACACCTTC
CASSFPPQGGYTF
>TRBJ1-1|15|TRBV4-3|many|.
TGCGCCAGCAGCCAAGATTGGCGGGTGAACACTGAAGCTTTCTTT
CASSQDWRVNTEAFF
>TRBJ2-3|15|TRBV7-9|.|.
TGTGCCAGCAGCTCCCGACTAGATCACACAGATACGCAGTATTTT
CASSSRLDHTDTQYF
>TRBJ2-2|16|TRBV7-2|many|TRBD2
TGTGCCAGCAGCCCGGGAGGCCCCTCCAACACCGGGGAGCTGTTTTTT
CASSPGGPSNTGELFF
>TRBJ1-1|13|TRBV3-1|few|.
TGTGCCAGCAGCCAATTAGGGGCCACTGAAGCTTTCTTT
CASSQLGATEAFF
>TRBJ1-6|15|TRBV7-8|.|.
TGTGCCAGCAGCTTAGGGACCCTTAGGAATTCACCCCTCCACTTT
CASSLGTLRNSPLHF
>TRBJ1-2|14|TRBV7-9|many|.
TGTGCCAGCAGCCCCCCAGGAGGTATCTATGGCTACACCTTC
CASSPPGGIYGYTF
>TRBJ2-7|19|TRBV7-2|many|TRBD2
TGTGCCAGCAGCCCACAGACTAGCGGGAGGCCCCAACTTTCCTACGAGCAGTACTTC
CASSPQTSGRPQLSYEQYF
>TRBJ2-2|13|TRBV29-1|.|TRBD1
TGCAGCGTCGGACAGGTTATCACCGGGGAGCTGTTTTTT
CSVGQVITGELFF
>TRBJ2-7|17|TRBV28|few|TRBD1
TGTGCCAGCAGTTCCAAGCGGACAGGGGGCTGGCGGTACGAGCAGTACTTC
CASSSKRTGGWRYEQYF
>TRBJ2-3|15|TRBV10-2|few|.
TGCGCCAGCAGTGCCCGGGGGGCCTGGGAAGATACGCAGTATTTT
CASSARGAWEDTQYF